These 27 T cell receptor beta chains came from one sample sequenced in a study of T cell responses to AZD1222 COVID-19 vaccine. TCRdb's table, derived via immunoSEQ multiplex PCR, lists solely in-frame clones and lacks some. Here the sample spans more than 95,000 clones, over 90% being singletons. The sample in question was peripheral blood, obtained on day 0 of AZD1222 vaccination. The origin of the receptors is an adult in good health.

The V gene is TRBV2, the J gene TRBJ2-6; 9 bases align to TRBD2. This CDR3 is built from 17 residues. The V and J ends lost 7 bases and 1 base, in that order; junction bases with no gene match: 8. Germline values: CDR1 SNHLY, CDR2 FYNNEI. Written as DNA, the CDR3 is TGTGCCAGCAAGCGGGGGGCGAGGGGATCTGGGGCCAACGTCCTGACTTTC. Residues: CASKRGARGSGANVLTF.

The V and J genes are TRBV12-5 and TRBJ2-1, with D perhaps matching TRBD1 or TRBD2 (5 bases each). Trimming removed 1 base from V and 6 bases from J, with 22 bases in between. This CDR3 comprises 18 residues. Germline V lookup: CDR1 LGHNT, CDR2 FRNRAP. The CDR3 coding sequence is TGTGCTAGTGGTTTGGCCACAAACTTCCGGGACGGCAGCAATGAGCAGTTCTTC. Its translation is CASGLATNFRDGSNEQFF.

CDR3 region: CASSVGNQPQHF. CDR3 nucleotide sequence: TGTGCCAGCAGCGTCGGAAATCAGCCCCAGCATTTT. The genes are TRBV28 and TRBJ1-5; D call uncertain. V was shortened by 6 bases and J by 4 bases, with 7 bases between the two germline ends. CDR1 and CDR2 from the germline V gene are MDHEN and SYDVKM. The CDR3 is 12 amino acids.

The chain uses TRBV5-1 and TRBJ2-7, with D hard to call. The V end lost 0 bases, the J end lost 11 bases, and 18 bases lay between the germline ends. From germline, CDR1 is SGHRS and CDR2 YFSETQ. CDR3 length equals 14 residues. Here the CDR3 DNA reads TGCGCCAGCAGCTTGGGTTCTGGTTTTGCGTTGGAGTACTTC. It encodes CASSLGSGFALEYF. Filled out from reference TRBV5-1 and TRBJ2-7, the complete variable domain reads KAGVTQTPRYLIKTRGQQVTLSCSPISGHRSVSWYQQTPGQGLQFLFEYFSETQRNKGNFPGRFSGRQFSNSRSEMNVSTLELGDSALYLCASSLGSGFALEYFGPGTRLTVT.

The CDR3 coding sequence is TGTGCCAGCAGCAAGGCTAGCGGGAGAAACTACGAGCAGTACTTC. The encoded protein is CASSKASGRNYEQYF. The V call is TRBV4-2, the J call TRBJ2-7, with 10 bases identical to TRBD2. This CDR3 contains 15 residues. The V and J ends lost 5 bases and 3 bases, in that order; junction bases with no gene match: 7. Germline CDR1 reads LGHNA; CDR2 reads YNFKEQ.

The chain joins TRBV19 to TRBJ2-1; 8 nucleotides agree with TRBD1. CDR3 length: 12 residues. Per germline, CDR1 LNHDA and CDR2 SQIVND (reference sequence). V lost 5 bases to trimming and J lost 7 bases; unmatched junction nucleotides: 1. CDR3 sequence: CASSRQGNEQFF. The CDR3 DNA sequence: TGTGCCAGTAGTCGACAGGGGAATGAGCAGTTCTTC.

The chain couples TRBV4-3 to TRBJ1-4; unclear D gene. There are 15 residues in the CDR3. Germline CDR1 reads LGHNA; CDR2 reads YSLEER. V lost 0 bases to trimming and J lost 8 bases, with 13 bases between them. CDR3 sequence (DNA): TGCGCCAGCAGCCAAGACCCGGGTATAGGGGAAAAACTGTTTTTT. This codes for CASSQDPGIGEKLFF.

V is TRBV6-2 or TRBV6-3 and J is TRBJ1-5, with unresolved D. The CDR3 has 13 residues. Trimming took 3 bases from V and 0 from J, leaving 3 bases between them. Per germline, CDR1 MNHEY and CDR2 SVGEGT. The chain's CDR3 is CASSYVSNQPQHF. Here the CDR3 DNA reads TGTGCCAGCAGTTATGTTAGCAATCAGCCCCAGCATTTT.

V and J are TRBV2 and TRBJ1-6; D might be TRBD1 (5 bases). The CDR3 is 15 amino acids. CDR1 and CDR2 from the germline V gene are SNHLY and FYNNEI. Trimming cost V 2 bases and J 10 bases, with 15 bases left between them. For the CDR3, the DNA is TGTGCCAGCAGTGAATTTCAGGGAATGGAATCACCCCTCCACTTT. It specifies CASSEFQGMESPLHF. Variable domain in full (rest from reference TRBV2 and TRBJ1-6): EPEVTQTPSHQVTQMGQEVILRCVPISNHLYFYWYRQILGQKVEFLVSFYNNEISEKSEIFDDQFSVERPDGSNFTLKIRSTKLEDSAMYFCASSEFQGMESPLHFGNGTRLTVT.

This chain joins TRBV5-5 and TRBJ2-7, with D uncertain. V was pared by 3 bases and J by 2 bases, with 15 bases between. There are 15 residues in the CDR3. Per germline, CDR1 SGHKS and CDR2 YYEKEE (reference sequence). The DNA for the CDR3 is TGTGCCAGCAGCTCCTCGGACGTTTCACCCTACGAGCAGTACTTC. Translation: CASSSSDVSPYEQYF. The complete variable domain, with remaining parts taken from reference TRBV5-5 and TRBJ2-7, reads DAGVTQSPTHLIKTRGQQVTLRCSPISGHKSVSWYQQVLGQGPQFIFQYYEKEERGRGNFPDRFSARQFPNYSSELNVNALLLGDSALYLCASSSSDVSPYEQYFGPGTRLTVT.

This clone was seen just once. The rearrangement uses TRBV19 and TRBJ2-7, with 7 bases fitting TRBD1. Germline assignment: CDR1 LNHDA and CDR2 SQIVND (reference sequence). Losses at the gene ends were 7 bases for V and 5 bases for J; bases not matched to a gene: 11. This CDR3 contains 14 residues. The DNA for the CDR3 is TGTGCCAGTAAATCCCAGAAGGGGGCCAACGAGCAGTACTTC. This codes for CASKSQKGANEQYF.

J is TRBJ1-4 and V is TRBV28, with D perhaps TRBD1 (5 bases). Germline-derived CDR1 and CDR2 are MDHEN and SYDVKM. The CDR3 extends over 14 amino acids. The V end lost 5 bases, the J end lost 4 bases, and 11 bases lay between the germline ends. CDR3 DNA sequence: TGTGCCAGCAGTGGGACGAGGGGTAATGAAAAACTGTTTTTT. Translating gives CASSGTRGNEKLFF.

V is TRBV5-1 and J is TRBJ1-2; D unclear. This CDR3 region has 12 residues. The germline V and J ends were trimmed by 3 bases and 6 bases, with 9 bases remaining between them. The V gene's germline CDR1 is SGHRS and CDR2 YFSETQ. This CDR3 is CASSSGQNGYTF. CDR3 nucleotide sequence: TGCGCCAGCAGCTCCGGGCAGAATGGCTACACCTTC.

The chain links TRBV10-3 to TRBJ1-6, with D maybe TRBD1 (5 bases). Germline CDR1 and CDR2: ENHRY and SYGVKD. This CDR3 is 16 amino acids long. V was clipped by 3 bases and J by 2 bases, with 11 bases between them. The CDR3 here is CAISDPGTAYNSPLHF. CDR3 DNA: TGTGCCATCAGTGACCCCGGGACGGCCTATAATTCACCCCTCCACTTT.

This clone was detected once. The V and J genes are TRBV4-2 and TRBJ2-1, with TRBD2 identical over 10 bases. Germline CDR1 is LGHNA and CDR2 is YNFKEQ. The CDR3 runs 16 residues. The junction had 8 bases not matched to a gene; V was cut back by 1 base and J by 8 bases. CDR3: CASSQGSGRAADEQFF. The CDR3, as DNA: TGTGCCAGCAGCCAAGGAAGCGGGAGGGCCGCCGATGAGCAGTTCTTC.

The chain is built from TRBV5-1 and TRBJ2-3; no definite D call. The germline V gene has CDR1 SGHRS and CDR2 YFSETQ. V was pared by 3 bases and J by 6 bases, with 20 bases between. The CDR3 is 16 residues long. The CDR3 DNA reads TGCGCCAGCAGCTGGGCTGAGACTCGCCCTTATGATACGCAGTATTTT. The encoded protein is CASSWAETRPYDTQYF.

This chain joins TRBV3-1 (or the pseudogene TRBV3-2) and TRBJ2-5; D is ambiguous. With the DNA end fitting TRBJ2-7 better, the J assignment may be wrong. Per the germline V gene, CDR1 is LGHDT and CDR2 is YNNKEL (reference sequence). The CDR3 covers 11 residues. CDR3 protein: CASSHYHEQYF. CDR3 coding DNA: TGTGCCAGCAGCCACTACCACGAGCAGTACTTC.

The chain recombines TRBV5-1 with TRBJ2-7; D might be TRBD2 (6 bases). V was cut by 0 bases and J by 6 bases, with 7 bases left in between. This CDR3 has 12 residues. Germline V gene lookup returns CDR1 SGHRS and CDR2 YFSETQ. Here the CDR3 reads CASSLVGGEQYF. The CDR3 DNA sequence: TGCGCCAGCAGCTTGGTGGGGGGCGAGCAGTACTTC.

This clone came up once. The genes are TRBV19 and TRBJ1-1; D not certain. CDR1 is LNHDA and CDR2 is SQIVND in the germline V gene (reference sequence). V gave up 6 bases and J gave up 3 bases, with 8 bases separating them. This CDR3 has 12 amino acids. As DNA, the CDR3 is TGTGCCAGTAGAGCCCAGGACACTGAAGCTTTCTTT. This translates into CASRAQDTEAFF.

J is TRBJ2-5 and V is TRBV7-2, with D uncertain. The V gene's germline CDR1 is SGHTA and CDR2 FQGNSA. With 5 bases removed from V and 2 bases from J, the gap between germline ends came to 12 bases. This CDR3 has 14 amino acids. CDR3 sequence: CASSMDRVQETQYF. The CDR3 region has the DNA TGTGCCAGCAGCATGGACCGAGTACAAGAGACCCAGTACTTC.

The J gene is TRBJ2-7, the V gene TRBV4-2; no reliable D call. This CDR3 has 13 amino acids. The ends were cut back, 0 bases at V and 1 base at J, with 4 bases in the middle. Germline CDR1 is LGHNA and CDR2 is YNFKEQ. Here the CDR3 DNA reads TGTGCCAGCAGCCAAGATTCGTCCTACGAGCAGTACTTC. Protein: CASSQDSSYEQYF.

This sequence joins TRBV10-2 and TRBJ2-7; 9 bases fit TRBD2. The CDR3 has 16 amino acids. Germline-derived CDR1 and CDR2 are WSHSY and SAAADI. J lost 3 bases, V lost 3 bases, and 9 bases had no gene match. The CDR3 loop is CASSETYGTSSYEQYF. CDR3 coding DNA: TGCGCCAGCAGTGAAACGTATGGGACTAGCAGCTACGAGCAGTACTTC.

Written as DNA, the CDR3 is TGCAGTGCTAGTGACGGCAAAGCTTTCTTT. Protein: CSASDGKAFF. The rearrangement links TRBV20-1 to TRBJ1-1; D remains unclear. Trimming stripped 3 bases from V and 9 bases from J, with 8 bases between. Germline CDR1 and CDR2: DFQATT and SNEGSKA (reference sequence). This CDR3 contains 10 residues.

The CDR3, as DNA: TGTGCCAGCAGCCCCCCGGGACAGGGGAACAATGAGCAGTTCTTC. Translated: CASSPPGQGNNEQFF. The chain links TRBV7-9 to TRBJ2-1; 10 bases are shared with TRBD1. Germline CDR1 reads SEHNR; CDR2 reads FQNEAQ (reference sequence). The CDR3 has 15 residues. The V and J ends lost 5 bases and 5 bases, in that order; junction bases with no gene match: 6.

This sequence joins TRBV10-3 and TRBJ2-1; the match to TRBD2 covers 10 bases. Trimming took 0 bases from V and 3 from J; bases not matched to a gene: 5. Germline V CDR1 and CDR2: ENHRY, SYGVKD. The CDR3 contains 17 residues. CDR3 loop: CAISESASGSIYNEQFF. CDR3 DNA: TGTGCCATCAGTGAGTCGGCTAGCGGGAGCATCTACAATGAGCAGTTCTTC.

V gene TRBV9 combines with J gene TRBJ2-1; 8 bases align to TRBD2. CDR3 length equals 14 residues. Germline CDR1 is SGDLS and CDR2 is YYNGEE. Trimming removed 0 bases from V and 9 bases from J; junction bases left unmatched: 5. For the CDR3, the DNA is TGTGCCAGCAGCGTAGAAAGTAGCGGGGCTGAGCAGTTCTTC. Protein: CASSVESSGAEQFF.

This clone was detected once. V is TRBV6-4 and J is TRBJ2-7, with TRBD2 as a possible D gene (5 bases). The CDR3 is made up of 15 amino acids. V was clipped by 6 bases and J by 0 bases, with 15 bases between them. The germline CDR1 and CDR2 sequences are MRHNA and SNTAGT. Here the CDR3 reads CASREDRGSSYEQYF. CDR3 sequence (DNA): TGTGCCAGCAGAGAGGATAGAGGGTCCTCCTACGAGCAGTACTTC.